These T cell receptor beta chains were read from a single sample in a study of blood T cell repertoires in COVID-19. Data came from immunoSEQ multiplex PCR; TCRdb stores just in-frame clones and leaves some out. The table has about 310,000 clones, roughly 90% seen once; the top ten hold around 4.8%. The sequencing sample was made of PBMCs or T cells enriched from blood (not recorded which). These receptors were obtained from a man aged 55 to 70 who had recovered from COVID-19. Each CDR3 is given with its conserved first and last residue. Each record gives: D gene, clone size, V gene, J gene, CDR3 protein, CDR3 DNA. The D gene is left open where the match is weak. The size entry is marked missing in some rows and otherwise reads once, few, many or a size class.

>TRBD1|.|TRBV7-2|TRBJ2-7
CASSPLGTAVSYEQYF
TGTGCCAGCAGTCCCCTCGGGACAGCCGTCTCCTACGAGCAGTACTTC
>TRBD1|.|TRBV7-3|TRBJ1-1
CASSSTGTGNTEAFF
TGTGCCAGCAGCTCTACCGGGACAGGGAACACTGAAGCTTTCTTT
>TRBD1|.|TRBV5-1|TRBJ2-2
CASSLGFWTGNTGELFF
TGCGCCAGCAGCTTGGGGTTTTGGACAGGGAACACCGGGGAGCTGTTTTTT
>TRBD2|.|TRBV5-1|TRBJ2-1
CASSHGLAGARFEQFF
TGCGCCAGCAGCCACGGACTAGCGGGAGCAAGGTTTGAGCAGTTCTTC
>.|.|TRBV19|TRBJ1-5
CASSIIGQGNQPQHF
TGTGCCAGTAGTATAATAGGGCAGGGTAACCAGCCCCAGCATTTT
>.|.|TRBV11-3|TRBJ2-5
CASSLGSGAGKETQYF
TGTGCCAGCAGCTTAGGTTCGGGAGCCGGCAAAGAGACCCAGTACTTC
>.|.|TRBV5-1|TRBJ1-1
CASSLAGGDTEAFF
TGCGCCAGCAGCTTGGCCGGGGGGGACACTGAAGCTTTCTTT
>.|.|TRBV28|TRBJ2-1
CASRLFPGSKQFF
TGTGCCAGCAGACTCTTCCCAGGGTCGAAGCAGTTCTTC
>.|once|TRBV19|TRBJ2-1
CASSDLAPSSYNEQFF
TGTGCCAGTAGTGACCTAGCGCCGAGCTCCTACAATGAGCAGTTCTTC
>.|.|TRBV4-3|TRBJ2-2
CASSQDPAGANTGELFF
TGCGCCAGCAGCCAAGACCCAGCGGGCGCGAACACCGGGGAGCTGTTTTTT
>TRBD2|.|TRBV28|TRBJ2-7
CASSFEAGGPSYEQYF
TGTGCCAGCAGTTTCGAGGCGGGAGGACCCTCCTACGAGCAGTACTTC
>.|once|TRBV19|TRBJ2-5
CASSPGQETQYF
TGTGCCAGTAGTCCAGGGCAAGAGACCCAGTACTTC
>.|.|TRBV4-2|TRBJ1-2
CASSQSDRTNYGYTF
TGTGCCAGCAGCCAAAGCGACCGTACTAACTATGGCTACACCTTC
>TRBD1|.|TRBV10-1|TRBJ1-3
CASSDYGTGTGNTIYF
TGCGCCAGCAGTGACTACGGGACAGGGACTGGAAACACCATATATTTT
>.|few|TRBV2|TRBJ1-5
CASRAYNQPQHF
TGTGCCAGCAGAGCTTACAATCAGCCCCAGCATTTT
>TRBD1|.|TRBV24-1|TRBJ1-2
CATSDPGQGLDYGYTF
TGTGCCACCAGTGACCCGGGACAGGGTCTTGACTATGGCTACACCTTC
>TRBD1|.|TRBV4-2|TRBJ1-4
CASSSRQGSEEKLFF
TGTGCCAGCAGCTCGCGACAGGGTTCAGAGGAAAAACTGTTTTTT
>TRBD2|.|TRBV6-6|TRBJ2-2
CASSWTSGSLTGELFF
TGTGCCAGCAGTTGGACTAGCGGGAGCCTTACCGGGGAGCTGTTTTTT
>TRBD1|once|TRBV2|TRBJ2-3
CASSRAGTENPDTQYF
TGTGCCAGCAGTCGTGCCGGGACAGAGAACCCAGATACGCAGTATTTT
>.|once|TRBV5-1|TRBJ2-7
CASSMSRQMHYEQYF
TGCGCCAGCAGCATGTCGAGACAGATGCACTACGAGCAGTACTTC